This is a list of T cell receptor beta chains from one sample in a study of T cell responses to AZD1222 COVID-19 vaccine. The assay was immunoSEQ multiplex PCR, and TCRdb's table has in-frame clones only and misses some. This sample has about 200,000 clones, with 90% to 95% found just once. Sequencing used peripheral blood, obtained 28 days after the second dose of the MenACWY control vaccine. Every receptor here comes from an adult who received the MenACWY meningococcal vaccine as a control. Both conserved end residues are part of each CDR3. The D gene is left open where the match is weak. Size is omitted from some rows. Given values are once, few, many or a class for expanded clones.

clone size	V gene	D gene	J gene	CDR3 protein	CDR3 DNA
NA	TRBV30	NA	TRBJ2-5	CAWSVLSQETQYF	TGTGCCTGGAGTGTACTCTCCCAAGAGACCCAGTACTTC
NA	TRBV28	NA	TRBJ2-7	CASQEHLSSYEQYF	TGTGCCAGCCAAGAGCACCTGAGCTCCTACGAGCAGTACTTC
NA	TRBV19	TRBD2	TRBJ2-1	CASSMIGAGPNEQFF	TGTGCCAGTAGTATGATTGGAGCGGGGCCCAATGAGCAGTTCTTC
NA	TRBV6-5	TRBD1	TRBJ1-3	CASGAGGGNTIYF	TGTGCCAGCGGGGCAGGGGGCGGAAACACCATATATTTT
NA	TRBV28	TRBD1	TRBJ1-2	CASSDGDRAYGYTF	TGTGCCAGCAGCGACGGGGACAGGGCCTATGGCTACACCTTC
NA	TRBV27	NA	TRBJ1-4	CASSFSGFEKLFF	TGTGCCAGCAGTTTCTCAGGGTTTGAAAAACTGTTTTTT
NA	TRBV6-5	TRBD1	TRBJ2-7	CASTPGGHEQYF	TGTGCCAGCACTCCAGGGGGCCACGAGCAGTACTTC
NA	TRBV5-4	NA	TRBJ1-1	CASSSTEEAEAFF	TGTGCCAGCAGCTCCACTGAGGAGGCTGAAGCTTTCTTT
NA	TRBV7-2	NA	TRBJ2-2	CASSWDRIYTGELFF	TGTGCCAGCAGCTGGGACCGGATTTACACCGGGGAGCTGTTTTTT
NA	TRBV30	NA	TRBJ1-2	CAWSGGTGYTF	TGTGCCTGGAGTGGAGGGACTGGCTACACCTTC
few	TRBV29-1	TRBD1	TRBJ2-7	CSVGGTGAPYEQYF	TGCAGCGTTGGAGGGACAGGGGCTCCCTACGAGCAGTACTTC
NA	TRBV19	NA	TRBJ1-2	CASSIAPIQGLHYGYTF	TGTGCCAGTAGTATAGCCCCGATCCAGGGACTTCACTATGGCTACACCTTC
NA	TRBV11-1	NA	TRBJ1-1	CASSPSWGAPEAFF	TGTGCCAGCAGCCCCAGCTGGGGGGCCCCTGAAGCTTTCTTT
NA	TRBV3-1/TRBV3-2	NA	TRBJ1-3	CASSQREGGNTIYF	TGTGCCAGCAGCCAGCGGGAAGGAGGAAACACCATATATTTT
NA	TRBV18	TRBD2	TRBJ2-1	CASSSGGGGYNEQFF	TGTGCCAGCTCATCGGGAGGGGGGGGCTACAATGAGCAGTTCTTC
NA	TRBV11-2	TRBD1	TRBJ2-5	CASSLGDRGGETQYF	TGTGCCAGCAGCTTAGGGGACAGGGGCGGAGAGACCCAGTACTTC
NA	TRBV4-1	NA	TRBJ2-5	CASSQEGAQETQYF	TGCGCCAGCAGCCAAGAGGGGGCTCAAGAGACCCAGTACTTC
once	TRBV11-3	TRBD1	TRBJ1-2	CASSQQGNYGYTF	TGTGCCAGCAGTCAACAGGGGAACTATGGCTACACCTTC
NA	TRBV28	TRBD2	TRBJ2-1	CASSWTSRSGEQFF	TGTGCCAGCAGTTGGACTAGTCGGTCGGGTGAGCAGTTCTTC
NA	TRBV9	TRBD2	TRBJ2-1	CASTQGVAGGDEQFF	TGTGCCAGCACCCAGGGGGTAGCGGGAGGGGATGAGCAGTTCTTC
NA	TRBV6-6	TRBD2	TRBJ2-7	CASSYDLAGGEQYF	TGTGCCAGCAGTTACGACCTTGCGGGAGGGGAGCAGTACTTC
NA	TRBV30	NA	TRBJ1-2	CAWSTGPRHGYTF	TGTGCCTGGAGTACAGGTCCTAGGCATGGCTACACCTTC
NA	TRBV19	NA	TRBJ2-3	CASSISAADTQYF	TGTGCCAGTAGTATCTCTGCTGCAGATACGCAGTATTTT
NA	TRBV11-3	NA	TRBJ1-1	CASSPSTVKAFF	TGTGCCAGCAGCCCCTCGACAGTTAAAGCTTTCTTT
NA	TRBV11-3	NA	TRBJ1-6	CASSLRQATSSYNSPLHF	TGTGCCAGCAGCTTGCGGCAGGCCACGAGCTCCTATAATTCACCCCTCCACTTT
NA	TRBV19	NA	TRBJ2-3	CASSIGGSTQYF	TGTGCCAGTAGTATTGGGGGCAGCACGCAGTATTTT
NA	TRBV2	NA	TRBJ1-6	CASSNRVGGSPLHF	TGTGCCAGCAGTAACCGGGTTGGGGGATCACCCCTCCACTTT
NA	TRBV10-3	NA	TRBJ2-6	CAISESEFSGANVLTF	TGTGCCATCAGTGAGTCTGAGTTCTCTGGGGCCAACGTCCTGACTTTC
NA	TRBV10-2	NA	TRBJ2-7	CATTESSYEQYF	TGCGCCACGACCGAATCCTCCTACGAGCAGTACTTC